The 8 T cell receptor beta chains below all came from one sample that was sequenced in a study of beta chain features in type 1 diabetes. Their cognate antigens are unknown. Regarding the study as a whole: For Type 1 diabetes patients, all four CD4+ subsets carried TCRB CDR3s that were moderately but significantly shorter.

Of the isolated RNA, all was reverse transcribed, and so the sequenced material was expressed TCRB transcripts. Method: immunoSEQ multiplex PCR; TCRdb's copy keeps in-frame clones and lacks some. Here the sample spans about 150,000 clones, about a tenth being singletons. Specimen: central memory CD4+ T cells from blood. The source of these receptors is a man aged 30 to 45 with type 1 diabetes.

This chain connects TRBV28 to TRBJ2-1, with 9 bases matching TRBD2. The trim removed 8 bases at V and 3 bases at J, leaving 5 bases unmatched. Germline CDR1 is MDHEN and CDR2 is SYDVKM. There are 14 residues in the CDR3. For the CDR3, the DNA is TGTGCCAGCCGGAAGACTAGCGGCTACAATGAGCAGTTCTTC. Translation: CASRKTSGYNEQFF.

This rearrangement joins TRBV30 to TRBJ1-2; 7 bases are shared with TRBD1. With V trimmed by 3 bases and J by 5 bases, 6 bases remained unmatched. The germline V gene has CDR1 GTSNPN and CDR2 SVGIG (reference sequence). The CDR3 has 13 residues. CDR3 bases: TGTGCCTGGAGAGCCGAGGGGGCGTATGGCTACACCTTC. Protein product: CAWRAEGAYGYTF.

This clone was seen only a few times. The chain uses TRBV2 and TRBJ1-5, with D unclear. Germline values: CDR1 SNHLY, CDR2 FYNNEI. The length of the CDR3 is 16 residues. Trimming stripped 5 bases from V and 4 bases from J, with 18 bases between. This CDR3 is CASSSTQMAVNQPQHF. The DNA for the CDR3 is TGTGCCAGCAGTTCCACCCAAATGGCAGTAAATCAGCCCCAGCATTTT.

This clone appeared a few times. The V and J genes are TRBV4-2 and TRBJ1-5; D uncertain. The V end was cut by 0 bases, the J end by 6 bases, with 9 bases between. CDR1 LGHNA and CDR2 YNFKEQ come from the germline V gene. The CDR3 totals 14 residues. This chain's CDR3 is CASSQELSGQPQHF. The CDR3 coding sequence is TGTGCCAGCAGCCAAGAACTTTCGGGTCAGCCCCAGCATTTT.

This clone was counted a single time. The chain links TRBV4-3 to TRBJ2-4; TRBD1 matches 7 bases. V lost 2 bases and J lost 4; bases outside the gene matches: 5. Germline lookup yields CDR1 LGHNA and CDR2 YSLEER. The CDR3 spans 15 residues. Written as DNA, the CDR3 is TGCGCCAGCAGCCAACAGTCGGGACAGAAAAACATTCAGTACTTC. Amino acids: CASSQQSGQKNIQYF.

The chain uses TRBV2 and TRBJ2-3; 7 bases agree with TRBD2. The V segment lost 8 bases and the J segment 1 base; nucleotides outside the gene matches: 12. Per germline, CDR1 SNHLY and CDR2 FYNNEI. The CDR3 length is 16 residues. The CDR3, as DNA: TGTGCCAGCGTAGGCCGAACGGGAGGTGGCACAGATACGCAGTATTTT. This translates into CASVGRTGGGTDTQYF.

This clone was recorded a few times. This chain connects TRBV4-2 to TRBJ2-5, with 11 nucleotides matching TRBD1. V lost 7 bases to trimming and J lost 8 bases; unmatched junction nucleotides: 12. CDR3 size: 15 residues. In germline, CDR1 is LGHNA, CDR2 YNFKEQ. The CDR3 DNA reads TGTGCCAGCACCTCAAAATGGGGACAGGGGGAAACCCAGTACTTC. It encodes CASTSKWGQGETQYF.

The chain recombines TRBV28 with TRBJ2-7; D might be TRBD1 (6 bases). The CDR3 sequence is 15 residues long. V lost 5 bases, J lost 0 bases, and 14 bases lay in between. Germline V lookup: CDR1 MDHEN, CDR2 SYDVKM. CDR3: CASSPTGFDSYEQYF. In nucleotides, the CDR3 is TGTGCCAGCAGTCCGACAGGATTCGACTCCTACGAGCAGTACTTC.